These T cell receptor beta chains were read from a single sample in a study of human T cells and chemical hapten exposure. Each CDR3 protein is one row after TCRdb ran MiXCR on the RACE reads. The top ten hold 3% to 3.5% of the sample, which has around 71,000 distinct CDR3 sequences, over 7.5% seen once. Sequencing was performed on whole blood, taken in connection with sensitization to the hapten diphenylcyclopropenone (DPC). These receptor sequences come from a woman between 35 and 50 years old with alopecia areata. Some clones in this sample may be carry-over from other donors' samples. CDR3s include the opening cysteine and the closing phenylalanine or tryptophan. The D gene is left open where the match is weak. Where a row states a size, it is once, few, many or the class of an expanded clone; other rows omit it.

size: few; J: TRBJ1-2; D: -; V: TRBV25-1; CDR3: CASSAGYYLGYTF; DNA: TGTGCCAGCTCGGCGGGATACTATCTGGGCTACACCTTC
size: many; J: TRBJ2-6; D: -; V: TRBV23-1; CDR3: CASSPRDGRRGANVLTF; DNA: TGCGCCAGCAGTCCACGGGACGGCCGAAGGGGGGCCAACGTCCTGACTTTC
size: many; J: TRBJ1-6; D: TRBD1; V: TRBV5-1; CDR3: CASRYQTGGQSPLHF; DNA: TGCGCCAGCAGATATCAGACAGGGGGTCAATCACCCCTCCACTTT
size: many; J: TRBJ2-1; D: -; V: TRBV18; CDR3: CASGLSSYNEQFF; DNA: TGTGCCAGCGGGCTTTCCTCCTACAATGAGCAGTTCTTC
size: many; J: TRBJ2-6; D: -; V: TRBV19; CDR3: CASKTGANVLTF; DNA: TGTGCCAGCAAAACTGGGGCCAACGTCCTGACTTTC
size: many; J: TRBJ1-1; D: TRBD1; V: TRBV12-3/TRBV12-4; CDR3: CASSPGQGSTEAFF; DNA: TGTGCCAGCAGTCCGGGACAGGGGAGCACTGAAGCTTTCTTT
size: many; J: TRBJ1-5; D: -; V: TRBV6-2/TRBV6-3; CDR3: CASSPDRGNQPQHF; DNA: TGTGCCAGCAGCCCCGACAGAGGAAATCAGCCCCAGCATTTT
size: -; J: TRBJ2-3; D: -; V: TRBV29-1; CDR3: CSVESWTNDPSTDTQYF; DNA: TGCAGCGTTGAGTCCTGGACAAACGATCCCAGCACAGATACGCAGTATTTT
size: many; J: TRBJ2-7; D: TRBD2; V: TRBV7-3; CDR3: CASSSGGRLDEQYF; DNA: TGTGCCAGCAGTAGCGGGGGTAGACTGGACGAGCAGTACTTC
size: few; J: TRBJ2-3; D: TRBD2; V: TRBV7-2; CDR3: CASSLTSGGRTDTQYF; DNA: TGTGCCAGCAGCTTGACTAGCGGGGGCCGCACAGATACGCAGTATTTT
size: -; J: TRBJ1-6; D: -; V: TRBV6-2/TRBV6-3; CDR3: CASSYHRQGILESPLHF; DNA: TGTGCCAGCAGTTACCACCGGCAGGGTATATTAGAATCACCCCTCCACTTT
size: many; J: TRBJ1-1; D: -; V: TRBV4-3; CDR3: CASSQVPGFTEAFF; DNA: TGCGCCAGCAGCCAAGTTCCGGGTTTCACTGAAGCTTTCTTT
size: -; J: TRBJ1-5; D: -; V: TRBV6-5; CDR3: CASSSKGYSNQPQHF; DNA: TGTGCCAGCAGTTCGAAAGGCTACAGCAATCAGCCCCAGCATTTT
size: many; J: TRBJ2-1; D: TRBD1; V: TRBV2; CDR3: CASSIDRATNEQFF; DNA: TGTGCCAGCAGTATAGACAGGGCTACCAATGAGCAGTTCTTC
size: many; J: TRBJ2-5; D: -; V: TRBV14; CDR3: CASSLRTVQETQYF; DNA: TGTGCCAGCAGCCTCCGGACAGTCCAAGAGACCCAGTACTTC
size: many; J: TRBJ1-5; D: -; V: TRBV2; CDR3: CASSVSQGHQPQHF; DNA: TGTGCCAGCAGTGTATCGCAGGGCCATCAGCCCCAGCATTTT
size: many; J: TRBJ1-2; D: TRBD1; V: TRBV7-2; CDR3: CASSLQGGQGNYGYTF; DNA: TGTGCCAGCAGCTTACAGGGGGGACAGGGGAACTATGGCTACACCTTC
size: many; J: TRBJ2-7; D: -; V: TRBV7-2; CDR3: CASSLMHTTYEQYF; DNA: TGTGCCAGCAGCTTAATGCACACTACCTACGAGCAGTACTTC
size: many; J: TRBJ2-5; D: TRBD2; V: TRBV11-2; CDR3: CASSLLASGGWETQYF; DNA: TGTGCCAGCAGCCTGCTAGCCAGCGGGGGTTGGGAGACCCAGTACTTC
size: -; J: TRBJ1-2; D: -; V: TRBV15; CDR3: CATSRDLFFYGYTF; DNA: TGTGCCACCAGCAGAGACCTGTTTTTCTATGGCTACACCTTC
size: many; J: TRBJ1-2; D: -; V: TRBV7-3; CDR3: CASSVDGGGHYGYTF; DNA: TGTGCCAGCAGCGTAGACGGTGGGGGTCACTATGGCTACACCTTC
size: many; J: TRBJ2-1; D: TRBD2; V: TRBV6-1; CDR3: CASSETSAGGPQDEQFF; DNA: TGTGCCAGCAGTGAAACGTCGGCGGGGGGGCCCCAGGATGAGCAGTTCTTC
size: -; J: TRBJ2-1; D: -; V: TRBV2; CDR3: CDSRRTPTVNNEQFF; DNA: TGTGATAGCAGAAGAACCCCGACAGTAAACAATGAGCAGTTCTTC
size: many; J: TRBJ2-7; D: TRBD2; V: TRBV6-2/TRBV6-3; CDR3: CASRSGGAPHFEQYF; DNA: TGTGCCAGCAGGAGCGGGGGAGCCCCTCATTTCGAGCAGTACTTC
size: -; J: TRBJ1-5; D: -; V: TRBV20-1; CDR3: CSASPALSNQPQHF; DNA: TGCAGTGCTAGTCCCGCCCTTAGCAATCAGCCCCAGCATTTT
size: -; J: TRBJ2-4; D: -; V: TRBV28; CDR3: CASSTGSSLAKNIQYF; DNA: TGTGCCAGCAGCACGGGATCCTCCTTAGCCAAAAACATTCAGTACTTC